Listed here is a single T cell receptor beta chain. The antigen remains undetermined. The junction differs from germline at one of its ends, possibly a read error. 13 Jbeta primers and 60 Vbeta primers were used for the PCR. Sequencing was performed with immunoSEQ multiplex PCR; in TCRdb, only in-frame clones are kept and a portion is missing. The sample consists of 90,000 to 100,000 clones, approximately 66% of them appearing once. In germline, CDR1 is SEHNR, CDR2 FQNEAQ (reference sequence). The CDR3 runs 17 residues. The data belong to a study of cytomegalovirus exposure and HLA in healthy donors. Study-wide findings and caveats: One later analysis reportedly identified an Asian-associated ancestry cluster that showed fewer N-insertions than the roughly 600-donor mean. The study dropped some indistinguishable V segments, TRBV6-2 and TRBV6-3 among them.

The chain is built from TRBV7-9 and TRBJ2-3, with 7 bases lining up with TRBD2. Sequenced: PBMCs. The sequence was obtained from a man aged 25 to 40 in good health and CMV-seronegative. The CDR3, as DNA: TGTGCCAGCAACTTACCCCGCCGGGAGGCTAGCACAGATACGCAGTATTTT. Translating it yields CASNLPRREASTDTQYF.